One and the same sample provided the 24 T cell receptor beta chains below, sequenced in a study of cytomegalovirus exposure and HLA in healthy donors. Measured with immunoSEQ multiplex PCR; TCRdb has only the in-frame clones, and not every one. The table lists 170,000 or so clones, around 85% of them singletons. Sequenced material: PBMCs. The receptors here all came from a man aged 18 to 29 in good health and CMV-seropositive.

In its sample, this clone was seen once. This sequence joins TRBV27 and TRBJ2-3, with 11 positions matching TRBD2. The CDR3 spans 16 residues. The V and J ends lost 4 bases and 3 bases, in that order; junction bases with no gene match: 6. Germline V CDR1 and CDR2: MNHEY, SMNVEV (reference sequence). The CDR3 sequence is CASSSYTSGSTDTQYF. CDR3 DNA: TGTGCCAGCAGTTCGTATACTAGCGGGAGTACAGATACGCAGTATTTT.

The CDR3 loop is CASSLDRTGGNYGYTF. The CDR3 DNA reads TGTGCCAGCAGCTTAGACCGGACAGGGGGCAACTATGGCTACACCTTC. The chain carries TRBV13 and TRBJ1-2; 11 bases align to TRBD1. J gave up 2 bases and V 1 base, and 3 bases lay outside the gene matches. Germline V gene sequence: CDR1 PRHDT, CDR2 FYEKMQ (reference sequence). CDR3 size: 16 residues. Together with reference TRBV13 and TRBJ1-2, the CDR3 gives the full variable domain: AAGVIQSPRHLIKEKRETATLKCYPIPRHDTVYWYQQGPGQDPQFLISFYEKMQSDKGSIPDRFSAQQFSDYHSELNMSSLELGDSALYFCASSLDRTGGNYGYTFGSGTRLTVV.

V and J are TRBV19 and TRBJ2-7, with 10 nucleotides matching TRBD1. The CDR3 length is 14 residues. The germline V gene encodes CDR1 LNHDA and CDR2 SQIVND (reference sequence). The V segment lost 5 bases and the J segment 4 bases; nucleotides outside the gene matches: 5. The CDR3 sequence is CASSFGTGAYEQYF. In DNA, the CDR3 is TGTGCCAGTAGTTTCGGGACAGGGGCTTACGAGCAGTACTTC.

This clone was detected a few times. This chain connects TRBV7-9 to TRBJ1-5; weak D call: TRBD1 (6 bases). V shed 4 bases and J shed 4 bases, with 8 bases lying between them. The V gene's germline CDR1 is SEHNR and CDR2 FQNEAQ (reference sequence). The CDR3 has 13 residues. The CDR3 nucleotides are TGTGCCAGCAGCTCCGGACAGAATCAGCCCCAGCATTTT. Translation: CASSSGQNQPQHF.

The chain is built from TRBV7-3 and TRBJ2-1; no firm D call. Germline-derived CDR1 and CDR2 are SGHTA and FQGTGA. This CDR3 is built from 15 residues. Trimming took off 4 bases at V and 2 bases at J, with 12 bases between the two ends. The DNA for the CDR3 is TGTGCCAGCAGCTCTTACGAGACTCCCTACAATGAGCAGTTCTTC. Encoded protein: CASSSYETPYNEQFF.

This chain links TRBV30 with TRBJ1-6; D perhaps matches TRBD1 (6 bases). The CDR3 runs to 14 residues. The germline gives CDR1 GTSNPN, CDR2 SVGIG (reference sequence). V lost 2 bases, J lost 10 bases, and 15 bases lay in between. The CDR3 spells CAWSLGGVMSPLHF. The DNA of the CDR3 is TGTGCCTGGAGTTTAGGGGGGGTTATGTCACCCCTCCACTTT.

The genes are TRBV14 and TRBJ1-4; 7 bases are a match to TRBD1. The V segment lost 1 base and the J segment 6 bases; nucleotides outside the gene matches: 5. The V gene's germline CDR1 is SGHDN and CDR2 FVKESK. This CDR3 spans 15 amino acids. The CDR3 nucleotides read TGTGCCAGCAGCCAAGGGCGGGACAGTTATGAAAAACTGTTTTTT. It translates to CASSQGRDSYEKLFF.

The rearrangement links TRBV6-5 to TRBJ2-2, with D possibly being TRBD2 (5 bases). The CDR3 length is 15 residues. Germline V CDR1 and CDR2: MNHEY, SVGAGI. The V end was cut by 2 bases, the J end by 5 bases, with 12 bases between. The CDR3 reads CASSYTLRGTGELFF. The CDR3 DNA reads as TGTGCCAGCAGTTACACCTTGAGAGGGACCGGGGAGCTGTTTTTT.

The chain combines TRBV7-2 with TRBJ1-5; TRBD1 matches at 8 bases. This CDR3 is built from 15 residues. Germline values: CDR1 SGHTA, CDR2 FQGNSA. After removal of 5 bases from V and 4 bases from J, the junction contained 7 bases not matched to a gene. CDR3 in amino acids: CASSPSGQGNQPQHF. For the CDR3, the DNA is TGTGCCAGCAGCCCCTCAGGACAGGGTAATCAGCCCCAGCATTTT.

This clone came up once. The chain has TRBV29-1 and TRBJ2-7, with 8 bases aligning to TRBD2. The CDR3 is 12 amino acids. Trimming removed 6 bases from V and 3 bases from J; junction bases left unmatched: 4. Per germline, CDR1 SQVTM and CDR2 ANQGSEA. The CDR3 DNA follows: TGCAGCGTAGCGGGGGATTACTACGAGCAGTACTTC. Its translation is CSVAGDYYEQYF.

CDR3 in amino acids: CASSSPGLVSYNEQFF. The CDR3 region has the DNA TGTGCCAGCAGTTCCCCAGGACTAGTTTCCTACAATGAGCAGTTCTTC. This chain uses TRBV28 with TRBJ2-1, with 7 bases identical to TRBD2. The CDR3 extends over 16 amino acids. After removal of 4 bases from V and 1 base from J, the junction contained 7 bases not matched to a gene. The V gene's germline CDR1 is MDHEN and CDR2 SYDVKM.

The V call is TRBV6-5, the J call TRBJ2-6; TRBD1 agrees at 7 bases. Germline V lookup: CDR1 MNHEY, CDR2 SVGAGI. The CDR3 is 12 residues long. V shed 4 bases and J 10 bases; nucleotides not matched to a gene: 1. CDR3 DNA sequence: TGTGCCAGCAGTTGGGACAGAAACGTCCTGACTTTC. Its protein product is CASSWDRNVLTF.

V is TRBV19 and J is TRBJ1-2; 7 bases are a match to TRBD1. V trimming: 7 bases; J trimming: 4 bases; junction bases outside the gene matches: 15. Looked up from germline, CDR1 is LNHDA and CDR2 is SQIVND (reference sequence). The CDR3 is 16 amino acids. This chain's CDR3 is CASTTGQPQVGYGYTF. The CDR3 region has the DNA TGTGCCAGTACAACGGGACAGCCGCAGGTTGGCTATGGCTACACCTTC.

The rearrangement links TRBV5-4 to TRBJ1-2; TRBD1 is a possible D gene (5 bases). Trimming removed 4 bases from V and 3 bases from J, with 13 bases in between. Germline V gene lookup returns CDR1 SGHNT and CDR2 YYREEE (reference sequence). This CDR3 is 14 amino acids long. CDR3 loop: CASSADAGDYGYTF. DNA of the CDR3: TGTGCCAGCAGCGCGGACGCGGGGGACTATGGCTACACCTTC.

The CDR3 loop reads CASSLYLAGYNEQFF. CDR3 nucleotides: TGTGCCAGCAGCCTATACCTAGCGGGATACAATGAGCAGTTCTTC. This chain connects TRBV7-2 to TRBJ2-1; 9 bases line up with TRBD2. The V gene end was trimmed by 5 bases and the J gene end by 4 bases; junction bases not matched to a gene: 6. This CDR3 has 15 residues. In germline, CDR1 is SGHTA, CDR2 FQGNSA.

This chain joins TRBV19 and TRBJ1-1; 8 bases agree with TRBD1. Germline-derived CDR1 and CDR2 are LNHDA and SQIVND (reference sequence). There are 15 residues in the CDR3. V shed 5 bases and J 11 bases; nucleotides not matched to a gene: 16. CDR3 sequence: CASSLSGQALGLAFF. In DNA form, the CDR3 reads TGTGCCAGTAGTCTCTCGGGACAGGCCTTAGGTTTGGCTTTCTTT.

The chain is built from TRBV19 and TRBJ2-1, with 7 positions matching TRBD2. This CDR3 region has 16 residues. V lost 8 bases to trimming and J lost 8 bases; unmatched junction nucleotides: 18. Germline-derived CDR1 and CDR2 are LNHDA and SQIVND (reference sequence). As DNA, the CDR3 is TGTGCCAGTTCACCAGACGGGAGGTCAACACACGATGAGCAGTTCTTC. This encodes CASSPDGRSTHDEQFF.

The chain joins TRBV30 to TRBJ1-1; 8 bases line up with TRBD1. Germline lookup yields CDR1 GTSNPN and CDR2 SVGIG (reference sequence). The CDR3 totals 15 residues. The V gene end was trimmed by 1 base and the J gene end by 7 bases; junction bases not matched to a gene: 11. The CDR3: CAWSGGGAGGNEAFF. The CDR3 nucleotides are TGTGCCTGGAGTGGGGGAGGGGCAGGGGGCAATGAAGCTTTCTTT.

V and J are TRBV5-1 and TRBJ1-6; no clear D gene. Germline V CDR1 and CDR2: SGHRS, YFSETQ. V lost 4 bases to trimming and J lost 7 bases, with 12 bases between them. This CDR3 is built from 14 residues. Here the CDR3 DNA reads TGCGCCAGCAGCGGTCCCCCCGAGAATTCACCCCTCCACTTT. It yields the protein CASSGPPENSPLHF.

CDR3 in amino acids: CASSSGWDTNFSPLHF. DNA for the CDR3: TGCGCCAGCAGCTCGGGATGGGACACAAACTTTTCACCCCTCCACTTT. The chain recombines TRBV5-1 with TRBJ1-6; TRBD1 is a possible D gene (6 bases). Germline CDR1 is SGHRS and CDR2 is YFSETQ. Trimming removed 3 bases at V and 9 bases at J, with 19 bases between. This CDR3 is 16 amino acids long.

This clone was detected only a few times. This chain links TRBV5-1 with TRBJ1-2, with 7 bases identical to TRBD1. The CDR3 spans 12 residues. V dropped 4 bases and J dropped 6; count of bases not matched to a gene: 3. The germline gives CDR1 SGHRS, CDR2 YFSETQ. The CDR3, as DNA: TGCGCCAGCAGCCCAGACAGGGATGGCTACACCTTC. Translation gives CASSPDRDGYTF.

The chain uses TRBV20-1 and TRBJ2-3; D not resolved. The germline gives CDR1 DFQATT, CDR2 SNEGSKA (reference sequence). V gave up 4 bases and J gave up 6 bases, with 8 bases separating them. The CDR3 length is 11 residues. CDR3 loop: CSAKSWDTQYF. CDR3 in DNA: TGCAGTGCTAAGAGTTGGGATACGCAGTATTTT.

The chain couples TRBV4-1 to TRBJ2-7; 7 bases line up with TRBD2. V trimming: 0 bases; J trimming: 5 bases; junction bases outside the gene matches: 7. The CDR3 contains 15 residues. Germline values: CDR1 MGHRA, CDR2 YSYEKL. For the CDR3, the DNA is TGCGCCAGCAGCCAAGAGAGACTAGCAGGCGACGAGCAGTACTTC. Encoded protein: CASSQERLAGDEQYF.

The CDR3 nucleotides are TGCGCCAGCAGCTTGGACTCCCCTGCGGACAATGAGCAGTTCTTC. Protein product: CASSLDSPADNEQFF. The gene calls are TRBV5-1 and TRBJ2-1; D is ambiguous. The CDR3 has 15 amino acids. V lost 0 bases and J lost 5, with 12 bases in between. The V gene's germline CDR1 is SGHRS and CDR2 YFSETQ.